Each of the 28 T cell receptor beta chains below was sequenced from the same sample in a study of T cell responses to AZD1222 COVID-19 vaccine. The data were produced by immunoSEQ multiplex PCR, yet TCRdb's version contains in-frame clones alone and is incomplete. The table records 130,000 or so clones, 90% of them present only once. Sample: peripheral blood, taken 28 days after the second dose of the MenACWY control vaccine. These TCRs come from an adult who received the MenACWY meningococcal vaccine as a control.

This chain connects TRBV12-3 or TRBV12-4 to TRBJ1-1; 8 bases line up with TRBD1. V gave up 4 bases and J gave up 5 bases; unmatched junction bases: 3. The CDR3 extends over 13 amino acids. The CDR3 reads CASSSTGGTEAFF. The CDR3 DNA sequence: TGTGCCAGCAGTTCAACAGGGGGGACTGAAGCTTTCTTT.

V is TRBV20-1 and J is TRBJ2-2; 9 positions agree with TRBD1. This CDR3 contains 15 residues. Germline assignment: CDR1 DFQATT and CDR2 SNEGSKA (reference sequence). Trimming removed 3 bases from V and 4 bases from J; junction bases left unmatched: 6. The CDR3 nucleotides are TGCAGTGCTAGTGGGACAGGGTCGAGCACCGGGGAGCTGTTTTTT. Amino acids: CSASGTGSSTGELFF.

The chain recombines TRBV5-1 with TRBJ2-5; D not certain. This CDR3 comprises 13 residues. V was shortened by 0 bases and J by 4 bases, with 7 bases between the two germline ends. Germline loops: CDR1 SGHRS, CDR2 YFSETQ. The CDR3 bases are TGCGCCAGCAGCTTGGAACGGACAGAGACCCAGTACTTC. It translates to CASSLERTETQYF.

The count of this clone is one. The J gene is TRBJ2-5, the V gene TRBV7-9; weak D call: TRBD1 (6 bases). CDR1 is SEHNR, CDR2 FQNEAQ, per germline (reference sequence). Trimming pared 6 bases from V and 4 bases from J, leaving 15 bases between. The CDR3 has 14 residues. Here the CDR3 DNA reads TGTGCCAGCAGGACGACAGGTTCGGCAGAGACCCAGTACTTC. This translates into CASRTTGSAETQYF.

The CDR3: CASSTERNTEAFF. The CDR3 DNA reads TGTGCCAGCTCGACAGAAAGGAACACTGAAGCTTTCTTT. The V call is TRBV2, the J call TRBJ1-1; D may be TRBD1 (5 bases). Germline CDR1 SNHLY, CDR2 FYNNEI. This CDR3 region has 13 residues. The V and J ends lost 8 bases and 1 base respectively, with 11 bases between them.

CDR3 nucleotide sequence: TGTGCCAGCAGTTCTGGTTTGGTCGGTAACTATGGCTACACCTTC. It is translated as CASSSGLVGNYGYTF. This chain uses TRBV28 with TRBJ1-2; D call uncertain. The CDR3 totals 15 residues. Looked up from germline, CDR1 is MDHEN and CDR2 is SYDVKM. V dropped 4 bases and J dropped 1 base, with 13 bases sitting between them.

The rearrangement uses TRBV5-4 and TRBJ2-5; 10 positions agree with TRBD2. V lost 1 base, J lost 2 bases, and 2 bases stayed unmatched. This CDR3 has 15 residues. Looked up from germline, CDR1 is SGHNT and CDR2 is YYREEE (reference sequence). The CDR3 reads CASSLTSGVQETQYF. CDR3 bases: TGTGCCAGCAGCTTGACTAGCGGGGTTCAAGAGACCCAGTACTTC.

The chain combines TRBV14 with TRBJ2-7; D ambiguous. From germline, CDR1 is SGHDN and CDR2 FVKESK. V was trimmed by 4 bases and J by 3 bases, leaving 10 bases between them. The CDR3 totals 13 residues. The CDR3 protein is CASSPDFHYEQYF. As DNA, the CDR3 is TGTGCCAGCAGCCCAGACTTTCACTACGAGCAGTACTTC.

The chain couples TRBV15 to TRBJ2-5; TRBD1 aligns across 9 bases. Germline assignment: CDR1 LNHNV and CDR2 YYDKDF (reference sequence). Germline trimming cut 4 bases from V and 1 base from J; bases unmatched to any gene: 7. This CDR3 has 16 residues. The CDR3 here is CATSTPRTGAQETQYF. The CDR3 region has the DNA TGTGCCACCAGCACGCCGAGGACAGGGGCCCAAGAGACCCAGTACTTC.

This chain uses TRBV28 with TRBJ2-1; 11 bases map to TRBD1. The germline CDR1 and CDR2 sequences are MDHEN and SYDVKM. The junction had 14 bases not matched to a gene; V was cut back by 10 bases and J by 3 bases. The CDR3 contains 17 residues. The DNA for the CDR3 is TGTGCCACTGGAACCGGGACAGGGGGTATTGGCTACAATGAGCAGTTCTTC. It codes for CATGTGTGGIGYNEQFF.

J is TRBJ1-6 and V is TRBV28; D remains ambiguous. The V gene lost 4 bases and the J gene lost 13 bases, with 23 bases spanning the gap. Germline V lookup: CDR1 MDHEN, CDR2 SYDVKM. The CDR3 is 16 amino acids. The CDR3 loop reads CASSSGDDGEASPLHF. The CDR3 DNA sequence: TGTGCCAGCAGTTCCGGAGACGATGGCGAGGCAAGTCCCCTCCACTTT.

V gene TRBV29-1 combines with J gene TRBJ2-2, with TRBD1 identical over 11 bases. The ends lost 5 bases at V and 7 bases at J; junction bases unmatched: 9. This CDR3 has 15 amino acids. From germline, CDR1 is SQVTM and CDR2 ANQGSEA. CDR3 sequence reads: CSVKVDRGRGGELFF. CDR3 sequence (DNA): TGCAGCGTTAAAGTGGACAGGGGGCGCGGCGGGGAGCTGTTTTTT.

The rearrangement joins TRBV9 to TRBJ2-7, with D possibly TRBD1 on 6 matching bases. Germline CDR1 and CDR2: SGDLS and YYNGEE. The CDR3 sequence is 13 residues long. The germline V and J ends were trimmed by 0 bases and 6 bases, with 10 bases remaining between them. The CDR3 spells CASSVGPGAEQYF. The DNA for the CDR3 is TGTGCCAGCAGCGTAGGGCCAGGGGCCGAGCAGTACTTC.

The rearrangement links TRBV9 to TRBJ1-1; 10 nucleotides align to TRBD1. This CDR3 is built from 15 residues. Trimming removed 3 bases from V and 7 bases from J; junction bases left unmatched: 9. CDR1 and CDR2 (germline): SGDLS, YYNGEE. This CDR3 reads CASSETPGQGFEAFF. CDR3 bases: TGTGCCAGCAGCGAGACACCGGGACAGGGGTTTGAAGCTTTCTTT.

The chain carries TRBV28 and TRBJ1-2; TRBD1 might be the D (6 bases). This CDR3 is built from 15 residues. Trimming pared 5 bases from V and 7 bases from J, leaving 20 bases between. CDR1 MDHEN and CDR2 SYDVKM come from the germline V gene. The CDR3 DNA follows: TGTGCCAGCAGTCCACCTCTGAGGGGGGGAATTGGCTACACCTTC. Translated: CASSPPLRGGIGYTF.

This clone occurred a few times. The CDR3 spells CASSLGRQGVSPLHF. Written as DNA, the CDR3 is TGTGCCAGCAGCTTGGGAAGGCAGGGAGTGTCACCCCTCCACTTT. The chain joins TRBV5-8 to TRBJ1-6; D perhaps matches TRBD1 (5 bases). V was trimmed by 0 bases and J by 10 bases, leaving 14 bases between them. Germline values: CDR1 SGHTS, CDR2 YDEGEE. The CDR3 contains 15 residues.

The V and J genes are TRBV5-4 and TRBJ2-7; D unclear. Germline CDR1 is SGHNT and CDR2 is YYREEE (reference sequence). This CDR3 comprises 14 residues. The V end lost 0 bases, the J end lost 0 bases, and 7 bases lay between the germline ends. The CDR3 loop is CASSLAAPSYEQYF. The CDR3 coding sequence is TGTGCCAGCAGCTTGGCGGCCCCCTCCTACGAGCAGTACTTC. Drawing the rest from reference TRBV5-4 and TRBJ2-7, the complete variable domain is ETGVTQSPTHLIKTRGQQVTLRCSSQSGHNTVSWYQQALGQGPQFIFQYYREEENGRGNFPPRFSGLQFPNYSSELNVNALELDDSALYLCASSLAAPSYEQYFGPGTRLTVT.

CDR3 bases: TGTGCCAGCAGCTTAGGGACTAGCGGTCTCACAGATACGCAGTATTTT. Translated, it gives CASSLGTSGLTDTQYF. The gene calls are TRBV11-2 and TRBJ2-3; 10 bases match TRBD2. CDR1 SGHAT and CDR2 FQNNGV come from the germline V gene. This CDR3 contains 16 residues. V shed 1 base, J shed 2 bases, and the junction held 3 bases outside the gene matches.

This chain connects TRBV11-3 to TRBJ2-4; D is possibly TRBD1 or TRBD2 (5 bases each). Germline CDR1 SGHNT, CDR2 YENEEA. Trimming pared 3 bases from V and 7 bases from J, leaving 10 bases between. This CDR3 is 13 amino acids long. The CDR3 loop is CASSFGGSNIQYF. CDR3 DNA: TGTGCCAGCAGCTTTGGGGGTTCGAACATTCAGTACTTC.

The gene calls are TRBV11-2 and TRBJ2-1, with D uncertain. V shed 4 bases and J shed 0 bases, with 7 bases lying between them. The germline CDR1 and CDR2 sequences are SGHAT and FQNNGV. The CDR3 runs to 14 residues. CDR3 in amino acids: CASSYESSYNEQFF. The CDR3 coding sequence is TGTGCCAGCAGCTATGAGAGCTCCTACAATGAGCAGTTCTTC. The full variable domain, in which reference TRBV11-2 and TRBJ2-1 provide the parts outside the CDR3, is EAGVAQSPRYKIIEKRQSVAFWCNPISGHATLYWYQQILGQGPKLLIQFQNNGVVDDSQLPKDRFSAERLKGVDSTLKIQPAKLEDSAVYLCASSYESSYNEQFFGPGTRLTVL.

The sample holds a few counts of this clone. The chain is built from TRBV7-9 and TRBJ2-5, with TRBD2 identical over 9 bases. Germline V gives CDR1 SEHNR, CDR2 FQNEAQ (reference sequence). The CDR3 is 14 amino acids. V was clipped by 5 bases and J by 2 bases; unmatched bases: 3. CDR3 sequence: CASSILAGQETQYF. The CDR3 region has the DNA TGTGCCAGCAGCATCCTAGCGGGACAAGAGACCCAGTACTTC.

This clone was seen more than once but under ten times. The J gene is TRBJ2-7, the V gene TRBV25-1; 8 bases match TRBD2. The V and J ends lost 3 bases and 6 bases, in that order; junction bases with no gene match: 10. The CDR3 is 15 residues long. The germline V gene has CDR1 MGHDK and CDR2 SYGVNS. This CDR3 reads CASSDTGGTFREQYF. The CDR3 DNA reads TGTGCCAGCAGTGATACGGGGGGGACCTTTCGCGAGCAGTACTTC.

The chain is built from TRBV19 and TRBJ1-5; 8 bases are shared with TRBD1. V lost 6 bases and J lost 0; bases outside the gene matches: 4. The CDR3 has 15 residues. Germline assignment: CDR1 LNHDA and CDR2 SQIVND (reference sequence). CDR3 protein: CASRTGAYSNQPQHF. The CDR3 DNA sequence: TGTGCCAGTAGGACAGGGGCCTATAGCAATCAGCCCCAGCATTTT.

The chain recombines TRBV6-2 or TRBV6-3 with TRBJ2-3; D call uncertain. Deletions cut 5 bases from V and 6 bases from J, with 9 bases between. CDR3 length: 12 amino acids. CDR1 MNHEY and CDR2 SVGEGT come from the germline V gene. CDR3 protein: CASSDPKDTQYF. The CDR3 bases are TGTGCCAGCAGTGACCCCAAGGATACGCAGTATTTT.

V and J are TRBV7-8 and TRBJ1-3; D perhaps matches TRBD1 (5 bases). The CDR3 is 15 amino acids. Germline CDR1 SGHVS, CDR2 FQNEAQ. V was shortened by 5 bases and J by 0 bases, with 11 bases between the two germline ends. The CDR3 loop reads CASSPGRNSGNTIYF. As DNA, the CDR3 is TGTGCCAGCAGCCCGGGACGGAACTCTGGAAACACCATATATTTT.

With regard to this clone: This probably arose from a read error, given a far larger clone one base away. The chain uses TRBV5-4 and TRBJ1-2; 9 bases map to TRBD1. Trimming removed 4 bases from V and 1 base from J; junction bases left unmatched: 2. The CDR3 length is 14 residues. Germline V gives CDR1 SGHNT, CDR2 YYREEE (reference sequence). DNA of the CDR3: TGTGCCAGCAGCCCGGGACAGGGTAACTATGGCTACACCTTC. The encoded protein is CASSPGQGNYGYTF.

CDR3 bases: TGTGCCAGCAGCCAAGCGACTCTCTACGAGCAGTACGTC. The encoded protein is CASSQATLYEQYV. The rearrangement joins TRBV14 to TRBJ2-7; the D is unclear. Germline assignment: CDR1 SGHDN and CDR2 FVKESK. Trimming pared 1 base from V and 3 bases from J, leaving 7 bases between. CDR3 length equals 13 residues.

The rearrangement joins TRBV5-8 to TRBJ1-2; no clear D gene. V was pared by 4 bases and J by 2 bases, with 9 bases between. The germline V gene encodes CDR1 SGHTS and CDR2 YDEGEE. There are 13 residues in the CDR3. CDR3 DNA: TGTGCCAGCAGCGGACGTAAGAACTATGGCTACACCTTC. It codes for CASSGRKNYGYTF.